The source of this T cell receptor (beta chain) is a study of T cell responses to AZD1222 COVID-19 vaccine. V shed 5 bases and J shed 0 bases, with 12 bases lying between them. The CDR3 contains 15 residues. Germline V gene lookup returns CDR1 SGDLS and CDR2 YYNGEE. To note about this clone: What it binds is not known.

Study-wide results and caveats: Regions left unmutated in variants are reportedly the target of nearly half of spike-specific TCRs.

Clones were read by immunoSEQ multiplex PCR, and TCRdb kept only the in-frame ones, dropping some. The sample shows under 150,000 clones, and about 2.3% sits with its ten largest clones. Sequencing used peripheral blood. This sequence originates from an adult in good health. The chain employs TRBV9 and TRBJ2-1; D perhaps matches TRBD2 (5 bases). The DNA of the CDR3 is TGTGCCAGCAGTAGTCGACTAAGCTCCTACAATGAGCAGTTCTTC. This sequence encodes CASSSRLSSYNEQFF.